Following are 6 T cell receptor beta chains from one sample sequenced in a study of T cells after yellow fever vaccination. TCRdb reprocessed the 5' RACE reads with MiXCR, giving one entry per CDR3 protein. The sample has hundreds of thousands of distinct CDR3 sequences; under 7.5% are singletons. The material sequenced was PBMCs, taken 5 days after the yellow fever booster vaccination. The source of these receptors is a man between 25 and 39 years old who received the YFV17D yellow fever vaccine.

This clonotype was recorded many times. The genes are TRBV7-2 and TRBJ2-3, with a tentative D call TRBD2 (6 bases). The ends were cut back, 0 bases at V and 5 bases at J, with 9 bases in the middle. CDR3 length: 14 amino acids. Per germline, CDR1 SGHTA and CDR2 FQGNSA. The CDR3 loop reads CASSLAQAGDTQYF. CDR3 nucleotide sequence: TGTGCCAGCAGCTTAGCGCAAGCGGGAGATACGCAGTATTTT.

This chain links TRBV13 with TRBJ2-7; unclear D gene. The CDR3 has 14 amino acids. Germline CDR1 is PRHDT and CDR2 is FYEKMQ (reference sequence). The V and J ends lost 2 bases and 3 bases respectively, with 11 bases between them. As DNA, the CDR3 is TGTGCCAGCAGCTTAAGCTCTCTAAGCTACGAGCAGTACTTC. Amino acid sequence: CASSLSSLSYEQYF.

This clonotype was counted at least ten times. The CDR3 DNA follows: TGTGCCAGCAGCCGGACTAGCGGGAGTTTTGAGCAGTTCTTC. This codes for CASSRTSGSFEQFF. The chain couples TRBV7-2 to TRBJ2-1; 13 nucleotides align to TRBD2. Trimming removed 5 bases from V and 9 bases from J; junction bases left unmatched: 4. The CDR3 runs 14 residues. CDR1 and CDR2 (germline): SGHTA, FQGNSA.

This clonotype came up a few times. The chain is built from TRBV24-1 and TRBJ2-2; D unclear. This CDR3 has 16 residues. Between the trimmed V and J ends, which lost 3 bases and 1 base, there was a span of 11 bases. CDR1 and CDR2 from the germline V gene are KGHDR and SFDVKD. The CDR3 here is CATSDNLRQNTGELFF. The CDR3 coding sequence is TGTGCCACCAGTGATAACTTGAGGCAGAACACCGGGGAGCTGTTTTTT.

This clonotype was counted at least ten times. The chain links TRBV7-9 to TRBJ2-3, with no clear D. The germline V and J ends were trimmed by 4 bases and 5 bases, with 7 bases remaining between them. The CDR3 runs to 12 residues. CDR1 and CDR2 from the germline V gene are SEHNR and FQNEAQ (reference sequence). The CDR3 DNA reads as TGTGCCAGCAGCTCCCGCAAAGATACGCAGTATTTT. It translates to CASSSRKDTQYF.

This rearrangement joins TRBV12-3 or TRBV12-4 to TRBJ2-7, with D tentatively TRBD1 or TRBD2 (5 bases each). The CDR3 consists of 15 residues. Trimming shortened V by 5 bases and J by 7 bases, and 21 bases separated the two germline ends. The CDR3 DNA sequence: TGTGCCAGCAGTCCCCCGGGGAGACTTGAGGGGGAGCAGTACTTC. Residues: CASSPPGRLEGEQYF.